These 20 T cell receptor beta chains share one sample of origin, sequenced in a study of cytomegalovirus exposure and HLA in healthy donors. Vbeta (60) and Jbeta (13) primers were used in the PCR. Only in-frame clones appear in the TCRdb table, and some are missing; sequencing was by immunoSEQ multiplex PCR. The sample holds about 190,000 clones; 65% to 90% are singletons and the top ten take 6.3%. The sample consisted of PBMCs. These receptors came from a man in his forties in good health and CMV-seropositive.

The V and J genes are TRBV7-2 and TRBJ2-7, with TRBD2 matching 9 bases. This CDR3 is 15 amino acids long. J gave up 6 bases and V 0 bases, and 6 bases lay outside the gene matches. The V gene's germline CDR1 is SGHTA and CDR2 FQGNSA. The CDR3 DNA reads TGTGCCAGCAGCTTAGCGTGGCTAGCGGGGAGCGAGCAGTACTTC. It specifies CASSLAWLAGSEQYF.

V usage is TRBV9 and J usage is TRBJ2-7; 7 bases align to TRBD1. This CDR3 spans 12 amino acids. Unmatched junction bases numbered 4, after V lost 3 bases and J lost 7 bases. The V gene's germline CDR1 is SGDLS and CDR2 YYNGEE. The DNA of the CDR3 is TGTGCCAGCAGCGCGGACAGGTCGGAGCAGTACTTC. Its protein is CASSADRSEQYF.

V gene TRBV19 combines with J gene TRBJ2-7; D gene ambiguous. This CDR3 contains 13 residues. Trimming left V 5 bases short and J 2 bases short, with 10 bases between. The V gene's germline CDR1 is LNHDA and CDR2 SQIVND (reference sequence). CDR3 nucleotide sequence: TGTGCCAGTAGTTTCCTCGGAGCCTACGAGCAGTACTTC. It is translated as CASSFLGAYEQYF.

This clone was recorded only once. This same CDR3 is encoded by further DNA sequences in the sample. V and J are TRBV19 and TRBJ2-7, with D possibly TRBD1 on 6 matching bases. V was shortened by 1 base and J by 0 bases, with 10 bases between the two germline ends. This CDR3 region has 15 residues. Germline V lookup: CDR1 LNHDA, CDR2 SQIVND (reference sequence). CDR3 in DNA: TGTGCCAGTAGTATAGGGCAGGGGAGCTCCTACGAGCAGTACTTC. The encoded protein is CASSIGQGSSYEQYF.

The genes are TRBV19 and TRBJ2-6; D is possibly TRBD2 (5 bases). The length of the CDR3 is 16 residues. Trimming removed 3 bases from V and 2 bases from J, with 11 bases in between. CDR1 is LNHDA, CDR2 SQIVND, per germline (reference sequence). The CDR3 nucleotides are TGTGCCAGTAGTATGGAGGTGGCTGCTGGGGCCAACGTCCTGACTTTC. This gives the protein CASSMEVAAGANVLTF.

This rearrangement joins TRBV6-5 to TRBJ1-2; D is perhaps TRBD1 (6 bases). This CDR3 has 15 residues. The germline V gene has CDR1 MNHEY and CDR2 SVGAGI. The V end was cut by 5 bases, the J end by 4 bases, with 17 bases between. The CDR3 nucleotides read TGTGCCAGCAGTACCCCCGGGACACCAAGCTATGGCTACACCTTC. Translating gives CASSTPGTPSYGYTF.

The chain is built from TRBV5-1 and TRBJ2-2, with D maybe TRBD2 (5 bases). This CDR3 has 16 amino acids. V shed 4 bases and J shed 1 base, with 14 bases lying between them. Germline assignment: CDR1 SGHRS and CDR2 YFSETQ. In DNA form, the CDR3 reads TGCGCCAGCAGCCACGTCTCTGGAGGGAACACCGGGGAGCTGTTTTTT. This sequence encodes CASSHVSGGNTGELFF.

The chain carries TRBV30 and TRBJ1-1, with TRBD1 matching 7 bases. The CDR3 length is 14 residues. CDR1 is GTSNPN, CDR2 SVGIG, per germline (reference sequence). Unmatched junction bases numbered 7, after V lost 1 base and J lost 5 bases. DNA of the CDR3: TGTGCCTGGAGTGATAGGGGGCTGGATACTGAAGCTTTCTTT. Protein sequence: CAWSDRGLDTEAFF.

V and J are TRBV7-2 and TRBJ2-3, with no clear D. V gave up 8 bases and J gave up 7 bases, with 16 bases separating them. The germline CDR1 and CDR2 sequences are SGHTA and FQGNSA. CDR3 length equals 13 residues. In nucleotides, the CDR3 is TGTGCCAGCTCTTCACTGAGAGGCTATACGCAGTATTTT. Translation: CASSSLRGYTQYF.

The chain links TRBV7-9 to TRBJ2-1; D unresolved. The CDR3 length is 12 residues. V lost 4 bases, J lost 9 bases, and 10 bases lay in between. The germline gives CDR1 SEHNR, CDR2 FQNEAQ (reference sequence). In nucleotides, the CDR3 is TGTGCCAGCAGCTCCCCCAACAGTGAGCAGTTCTTC. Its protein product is CASSSPNSEQFF.

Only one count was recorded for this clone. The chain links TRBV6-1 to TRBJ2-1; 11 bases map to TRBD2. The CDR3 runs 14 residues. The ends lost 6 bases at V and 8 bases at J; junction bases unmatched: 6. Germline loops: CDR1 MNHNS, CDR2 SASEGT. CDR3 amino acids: CASRISGGAHEQFF. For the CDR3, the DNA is TGTGCCAGCAGGATTAGCGGGGGGGCCCATGAGCAGTTCTTC.

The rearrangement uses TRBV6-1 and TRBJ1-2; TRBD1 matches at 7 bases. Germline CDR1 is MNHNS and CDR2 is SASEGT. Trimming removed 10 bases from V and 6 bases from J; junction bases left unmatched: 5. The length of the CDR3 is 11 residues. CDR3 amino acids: CATQGNHGYTF. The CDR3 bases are TGTGCCACACAGGGGAATCATGGCTACACCTTC.

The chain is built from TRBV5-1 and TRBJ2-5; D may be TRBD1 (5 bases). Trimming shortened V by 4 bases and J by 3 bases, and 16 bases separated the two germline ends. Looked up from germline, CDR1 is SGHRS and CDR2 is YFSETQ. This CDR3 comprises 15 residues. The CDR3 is CASSPAVQGKETQYF. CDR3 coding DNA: TGCGCCAGCAGCCCGGCGGTTCAGGGTAAAGAGACCCAGTACTTC.

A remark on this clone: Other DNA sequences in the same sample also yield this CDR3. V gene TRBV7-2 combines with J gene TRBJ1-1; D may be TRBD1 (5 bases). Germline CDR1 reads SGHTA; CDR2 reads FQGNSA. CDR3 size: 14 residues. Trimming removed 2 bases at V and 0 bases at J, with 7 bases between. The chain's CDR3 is CASSLSGLNTEAFF. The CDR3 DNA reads TGTGCCAGCAGCTTATCAGGGTTGAACACTGAAGCTTTCTTT.

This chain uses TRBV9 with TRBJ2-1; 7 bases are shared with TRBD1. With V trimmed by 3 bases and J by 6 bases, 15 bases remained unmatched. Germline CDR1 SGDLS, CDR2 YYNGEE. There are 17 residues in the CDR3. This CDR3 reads CASSAPVEGALVNEQFF. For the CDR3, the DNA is TGTGCCAGCAGCGCCCCCGTTGAGGGGGCGTTGGTCAATGAGCAGTTCTTC.

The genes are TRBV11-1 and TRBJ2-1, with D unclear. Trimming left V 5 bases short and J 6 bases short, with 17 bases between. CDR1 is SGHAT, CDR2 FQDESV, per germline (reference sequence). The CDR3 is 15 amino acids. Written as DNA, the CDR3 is TGTGCCAGCAGCCCCTCTAGGCAGTTTATCAATGAGCAGTTCTTC. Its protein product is CASSPSRQFINEQFF.

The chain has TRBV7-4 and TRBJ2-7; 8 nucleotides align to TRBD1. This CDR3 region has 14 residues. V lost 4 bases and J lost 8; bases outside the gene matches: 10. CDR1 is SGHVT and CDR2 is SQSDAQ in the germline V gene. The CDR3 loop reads CASSSGDRPTQQYF. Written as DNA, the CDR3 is TGTGCCAGCAGCTCCGGGGACAGGCCTACGCAGCAGTACTTC.

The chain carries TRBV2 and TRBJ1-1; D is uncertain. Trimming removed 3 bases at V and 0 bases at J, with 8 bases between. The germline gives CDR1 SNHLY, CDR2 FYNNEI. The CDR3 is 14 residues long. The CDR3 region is CASSERLLNTEAFF. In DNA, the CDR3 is TGTGCCAGCAGTGAGAGGCTATTGAACACTGAAGCTTTCTTT.

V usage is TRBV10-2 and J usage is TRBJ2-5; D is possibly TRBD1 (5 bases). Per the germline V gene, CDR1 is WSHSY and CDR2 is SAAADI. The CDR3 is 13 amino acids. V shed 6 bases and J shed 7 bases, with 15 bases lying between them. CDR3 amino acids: CASRAGSGVTQYF. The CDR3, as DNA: TGCGCCAGCAGGGCAGGGTCTGGTGTGACCCAGTACTTC.

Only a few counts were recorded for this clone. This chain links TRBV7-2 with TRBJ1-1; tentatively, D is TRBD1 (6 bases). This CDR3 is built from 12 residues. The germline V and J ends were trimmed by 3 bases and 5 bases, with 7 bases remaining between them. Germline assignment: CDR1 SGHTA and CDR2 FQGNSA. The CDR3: CASSFQGTEAFF. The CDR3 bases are TGTGCCAGCAGCTTCCAGGGGACTGAAGCTTTCTTT.